The 32 T cell receptor beta chains below come from one sample, sequenced in a study of cytomegalovirus exposure and HLA in healthy donors. With 60 Vbeta and 13 Jbeta primers, the PCR was carried out. Some clones are missing from TCRdb's copy, which holds only in-frame ones; the method was immunoSEQ multiplex PCR. Of approximately 120,000 clones in the sample, about 74% were seen once. Sample: PBMCs. All receptors derive from a man aged 30-40 years in good health and CMV-seronegative.

V usage is TRBV7-3 and J usage is TRBJ1-3, with D hard to call. Germline V gene data show CDR1 as SGHTA and CDR2 as FQGTGA. V lost 5 bases and J 0 bases, leaving 17 bases between the germline ends. CDR3 size: 17 residues. CDR3 protein: CASSPHGKRTSGNTIYF. The CDR3 DNA reads TGTGCCAGCAGCCCCCACGGGAAGAGGACCTCTGGAAACACCATATATTTT.

The chain couples TRBV5-4 to TRBJ1-2; no firm D call. Germline V lookup: CDR1 SGHNT, CDR2 YYREEE (reference sequence). This CDR3 has 13 amino acids. V was cut by 4 bases and J by 5 bases, with 12 bases left in between. CDR3 amino acids: CASSVGGEYGYTF. In nucleotides, the CDR3 is TGTGCCAGCAGCGTCGGAGGAGAGTATGGCTACACCTTC.

The V and J genes are TRBV7-9 and TRBJ2-2; D is possibly TRBD1 (5 bases). CDR3 length equals 17 residues. Trimming removed 5 bases from V and 2 bases from J, with 18 bases in between. The germline CDR1 and CDR2 sequences are SEHNR and FQNEAQ (reference sequence). CDR3 bases: TGTGCCAGCAGCCACCCGGCCAGGGAACTTAACACCGGGGAGCTGTTTTTT. Protein: CASSHPARELNTGELFF. The whole variable domain, remainder taken from reference TRBV7-9 and TRBJ2-2, is DTGVSQNPRHKITKRGQNVTFRCDPISEHNRLYWYRQTLGQGPEFLTYFQNEAQLEKSRLLSDRFSAERPKGSFSTLEIQRTEQGDSAMYLCASSHPARELNTGELFFGEGSRLTVL.

J is TRBJ2-7 and V is TRBV9; D gene ambiguous. CDR3 length: 15 amino acids. V gave up 0 bases and J gave up 0 bases, with 10 bases separating them. From germline, CDR1 is SGDLS and CDR2 YYNGEE. The CDR3 protein is CASSVGAGDSYEQYF. The CDR3 coding sequence is TGTGCCAGCAGCGTAGGAGCAGGCGACTCCTACGAGCAGTACTTC.

CDR3 protein: CASRTGGSTDTQYF. DNA of the CDR3: TGTGCCAGCAGGACAGGGGGATCGACAGATACGCAGTATTTT. The chain is built from TRBV19 and TRBJ2-3; 10 nucleotides align to TRBD1. The CDR3 runs to 14 residues. Germline V gene data show CDR1 as LNHDA and CDR2 as SQIVND (reference sequence). V shed 9 bases and J 3 bases; nucleotides not matched to a gene: 6.

This clone has more than one count but fewer than ten. The CDR3 DNA sequence: TGTGCCAGTACCAATACAGGGGGCTATGGCTACACCTTC. This translates into CASTNTGGYGYTF. The chain has TRBV19 and TRBJ1-2; TRBD1 matches at 8 bases. Germline lookup yields CDR1 LNHDA and CDR2 SQIVND (reference sequence). After removal of 7 bases from V and 4 bases from J, the junction contained 5 bases not matched to a gene. The CDR3 runs to 13 residues.

This clone was observed a few times. V gene TRBV5-4 combines with J gene TRBJ2-7, with D maybe TRBD2 (6 bases). The CDR3 spans 14 residues. The germline gives CDR1 SGHNT, CDR2 YYREEE (reference sequence). Trimming left V 3 bases short and J 2 bases short, with 12 bases between. The CDR3 coding sequence is TGTGCCAGCAGCTCGGCTAGCGACCCCTACGAGCAGTACTTC. Encoded protein: CASSSASDPYEQYF.

This sequence joins TRBV27 and TRBJ2-7; 7 bases agree with TRBD1. The length of the CDR3 is 15 residues. Germline loops: CDR1 MNHEY, CDR2 SMNVEV (reference sequence). V trimming: 2 bases; J trimming: 0 bases; junction bases outside the gene matches: 4. The CDR3 sequence: CASSLRQGSSYEQYF. CDR3 in DNA: TGTGCCAGCAGTTTACGACAGGGCTCCTCCTACGAGCAGTACTTC.

This clone was recorded only once. The V call is TRBV5-1, the J call TRBJ2-2, with D perhaps TRBD1 (6 bases). V was clipped by 0 bases and J by 6 bases, with 12 bases between them. The CDR3 runs to 15 residues. The germline V gene has CDR1 SGHRS and CDR2 YFSETQ. The CDR3 loop reads CASSLDGTPAGELFF. The CDR3 DNA sequence: TGCGCCAGCAGCTTGGACGGGACACCCGCCGGGGAGCTGTTTTTT.

This clone was found once. The chain has TRBV10-3 and TRBJ1-2; 7 bases map to TRBD1. This CDR3 is built from 15 residues. V dropped 6 bases and J dropped 3; count of bases not matched to a gene: 10. In germline, CDR1 is ENHRY, CDR2 SYGVKD. CDR3 region: CAIRERQGMDYGYTF. CDR3 DNA sequence: TGTGCCATCAGGGAAAGACAGGGTATGGACTATGGCTACACCTTC.

The chain combines TRBV2 with TRBJ2-4, with D possibly TRBD2 on 6 matching bases. The CDR3 is made up of 17 amino acids. Germline assignment: CDR1 SNHLY and CDR2 FYNNEI. V lost 6 bases and J lost 0, with 18 bases in between. CDR3 residues: CASRGWGLNLAKNIQYF. In DNA form, the CDR3 reads TGTGCCAGCAGGGGGTGGGGACTCAACCTAGCCAAAAACATTCAGTACTTC. The full variable domain, completed using reference TRBV2 and TRBJ2-4, is EPEVTQTPSHQVTQMGQEVILRCVPISNHLYFYWYRQILGQKVEFLVSFYNNEISEKSEIFDDQFSVERPDGSNFTLKIRSTKLEDSAMYFCASRGWGLNLAKNIQYFGAGTRLSVL.

The chain joins TRBV11-2 to TRBJ2-1; TRBD2 matches at 10 bases. Unmatched junction bases numbered 8, after V lost 0 bases and J lost 6 bases. Germline CDR1 reads SGHAT; CDR2 reads FQNNGV. The CDR3 length is 17 residues. CDR3 bases: TGTGCCAGCAGCTTAGATCGACTAGCGGGTCCCGGCAATGAGCAGTTCTTC. It codes for CASSLDRLAGPGNEQFF. The full variable domain, in which reference TRBV11-2 and TRBJ2-1 provide the parts outside the CDR3, is EAGVAQSPRYKIIEKRQSVAFWCNPISGHATLYWYQQILGQGPKLLIQFQNNGVVDDSQLPKDRFSAERLKGVDSTLKIQPAKLEDSAVYLCASSLDRLAGPGNEQFFGPGTRLTVL.

This clone was seen just once. The chain couples TRBV5-1 to TRBJ2-7, with TRBD1 identical over 9 bases. CDR1 and CDR2 from the germline V gene are SGHRS and YFSETQ. The CDR3 length is 18 residues. V gave up 0 bases and J gave up 2 bases; unmatched junction bases: 12. CDR3: CASSLGDREKILAYEQYF. Here the CDR3 DNA reads TGCGCCAGCAGCTTGGGGGACAGGGAAAAAATCCTCGCCTACGAGCAGTACTTC.

The chain links TRBV9 to TRBJ1-1, with D possibly TRBD1 on 5 matching bases. The germline V and J ends were trimmed by 0 bases and 3 bases, with 15 bases remaining between them. Germline-derived CDR1 and CDR2 are SGDLS and YYNGEE. This CDR3 region has 16 residues. CDR3 in DNA: TGTGCCAGCAGCGTAGAAGGGGACTTAGTGGACACTGAAGCTTTCTTT. Amino acid sequence: CASSVEGDLVDTEAFF.

This clone was seen only once. The rearrangement uses TRBV19 and TRBJ2-7; unclear D gene. Trimming removed 3 bases at V and 3 bases at J, with 12 bases between. The CDR3 sequence is 14 residues long. Germline-derived CDR1 and CDR2 are LNHDA and SQIVND (reference sequence). CDR3 sequence reads: CASSIAQLGYEQYF. Written as DNA, the CDR3 is TGTGCCAGTAGTATCGCACAGTTAGGCTACGAGCAGTACTTC.

V is TRBV11-1 and J is TRBJ2-2; 11 bases align to TRBD2. Losses at the gene ends were 5 bases for V and 7 bases for J; bases not matched to a gene: 15. The CDR3 contains 18 residues. Looked up from germline, CDR1 is SGHAT and CDR2 is FQDESV (reference sequence). For the CDR3, the DNA is TGTGCCAGCAGCCTGGCCCCCGTAGCGGGGGGGCCCGGCGGGGAGCTGTTTTTT. This encodes CASSLAPVAGGPGGELFF.

The chain links TRBV6-4 to TRBJ2-7, with 10 bases that match TRBD2. V shed 7 bases and J 5 bases; nucleotides not matched to a gene: 17. Germline CDR1 and CDR2: MRHNA and SNTAGT. The CDR3 is 17 residues long. DNA for the CDR3: TGTGCCAGCAAGCTCTCCACTAATAGCGGGGGGTCCCACGAGCAGTACTTC. Its translation is CASKLSTNSGGSHEQYF.

This rearrangement joins TRBV2 to TRBJ2-1; 11 nucleotides match TRBD2. Trimming cost V 7 bases and J 2 bases; bases outside gene matches: 4. CDR3 size: 15 residues. The V gene's germline CDR1 is SNHLY and CDR2 FYNNEI. In nucleotides, the CDR3 is TGTGCCAGCAACCTAGCGGGGGGTACCTACAATGAGCAGTTCTTC. Protein: CASNLAGGTYNEQFF.

The chain uses TRBV29-1 and TRBJ1-1; 7 bases fit TRBD1. CDR3 length equals 12 residues. Trimming at V came to 7 bases and at J to 3 bases, leaving 5 bases not matched to a gene. The V gene's germline CDR1 is SQVTM and CDR2 ANQGSEA. The CDR3 spells CSGEGADTEAFF. For the CDR3, the DNA is TGCAGCGGTGAGGGGGCCGACACTGAAGCTTTCTTT. The variable domain in full, with the rest retrieved from reference TRBV29-1 and TRBJ1-1, is SAVISQKPSRDICQRGTSLTIQCQVDSQVTMMFWYRQQPGQSLTLIATANQGSEATYESGFVIDKFPISRPNLTFSTLTVSNMSPEDSSIYLCSGEGADTEAFFGQGTRLTVV.

The V gene is TRBV11-3, the J gene TRBJ1-1; 7 positions agree with TRBD1. The CDR3 is made up of 14 amino acids. Germline V gives CDR1 SGHNT, CDR2 YENEEA. V shed 1 base and J 4 bases; nucleotides not matched to a gene: 3. CDR3 residues: CASSLGRGSTEAFF. CDR3 nucleotide sequence: TGTGCCAGCAGCTTAGGCAGGGGGAGCACTGAAGCTTTCTTT.

This clone was found once. The chain combines TRBV27 with TRBJ2-7; D may be TRBD1 (7 bases). Germline lookup yields CDR1 MNHEY and CDR2 SMNVEV (reference sequence). The CDR3 sequence is 16 residues long. Between the trimmed V and J ends, which lost 5 bases and 2 bases, there was a span of 19 bases. For the CDR3, the DNA is TGTGCCAGCAGTCCTATAGGGGGGACAGAGACCTACGAGCAGTACTTC. It yields the protein CASSPIGGTETYEQYF.

This clone has only a few counts. The rearrangement uses TRBV9 and TRBJ1-6; D is undetermined. Trimming cost V 3 bases and J 1 base, with 8 bases left between them. The CDR3 sequence is 15 residues long. Germline V gene sequence: CDR1 SGDLS, CDR2 YYNGEE. CDR3 sequence: CASSAGVSYNSPLHF. The CDR3 bases are TGTGCCAGCAGCGCCGGGGTTTCCTATAATTCACCCCTCCACTTT.

This chain links TRBV6-6 with TRBJ1-3; D may be TRBD1 (6 bases). There are 16 residues in the CDR3. The germline V and J ends were trimmed by 6 bases and 4 bases, with 19 bases remaining between them. The V gene's germline CDR1 is MNHNY and CDR2 SVGAGI (reference sequence). CDR3 nucleotides: TGTGCCAGCAGGCCCCTACCTTCAGGGGTAGGAAACACCATATATTTT. Translating gives CASRPLPSGVGNTIYF.

This clone has more than one count but fewer than ten. The chain uses TRBV6-1 and TRBJ1-3; D gene unclear. V lost 1 base to trimming and J lost 6 bases, with 4 bases between them. The CDR3 covers 12 residues. Germline V CDR1 and CDR2: MNHNS, SASEGT. The DNA of the CDR3 is TGTGCCAGCAGTGAAGGGCAAAACACCATATATTTT. This encodes CASSEGQNTIYF.

The rearrangement joins TRBV15 to TRBJ1-5; D remains unclear. V lost 0 bases to trimming and J lost 4 bases, with 4 bases between them. Germline V CDR1 and CDR2: LNHNV, YYDKDF (reference sequence). The CDR3 has 13 residues. The CDR3 loop reads CATSREANQPQHF. DNA of the CDR3: TGTGCCACCAGCAGAGAGGCAAATCAGCCCCAGCATTTT.

The gene calls are TRBV7-3 and TRBJ2-7; D not certain. From germline, CDR1 is SGHTA and CDR2 FQGTGA. Trimming removed 2 bases from V and 1 base from J, with 6 bases in between. CDR3 length: 13 amino acids. CDR3 residues: CASSLGMSYEQYF. The CDR3 nucleotides are TGTGCCAGCAGCTTAGGCATGTCCTACGAGCAGTACTTC.

The V gene is TRBV5-1, the J gene TRBJ1-5, with D maybe TRBD1 (5 bases). With 4 bases removed from V and 6 bases from J, the gap between germline ends came to 17 bases. Germline values: CDR1 SGHRS, CDR2 YFSETQ. The CDR3 length is 15 residues. The CDR3 DNA reads as TGCGCCAGCAGCCTGGACCCTGGGGCGGCTCAGCCCCAGCATTTT. Translating gives CASSLDPGAAQPQHF. Full variable domain (remainder filled in from reference TRBV5-1 and TRBJ1-5): KAGVTQTPRYLIKTRGQQVTLSCSPISGHRSVSWYQQTPGQGLQFLFEYFSETQRNKGNFPGRFSGRQFSNSRSEMNVSTLELGDSALYLCASSLDPGAAQPQHFGDGTRLSIL.

The chain carries TRBV19 and TRBJ1-5, with a possible D match to TRBD1 (6 bases). The germline CDR1 and CDR2 sequences are LNHDA and SQIVND (reference sequence). The CDR3 is made up of 15 amino acids. V was shortened by 7 bases and J by 0 bases, with 13 bases between the two germline ends. CDR3 DNA: TGTGCCAGTACAATACTACAGGGTAGCAATCAGCCCCAGCATTTT. Its translation: CASTILQGSNQPQHF.

The chain links TRBV6-5 to TRBJ2-7; weak D call: TRBD2 (5 bases). CDR1 and CDR2 from the germline V gene are MNHEY and SVGAGI. V dropped 6 bases and J dropped 5 bases, with 14 bases sitting between them. This CDR3 is built from 13 residues. The CDR3 loop reads CASRSRGTNEQYF. The DNA for the CDR3 is TGTGCCAGCAGATCCCGGGGTACCAACGAGCAGTACTTC.

The chain uses TRBV10-2 and TRBJ2-1; TRBD2 agrees at 8 bases. This CDR3 comprises 12 residues. CDR1 is WSHSY and CDR2 is SAAADI in the germline V gene. J gave up 15 bases and V 2 bases, and 6 bases lay outside the gene matches. This CDR3 reads CASSEQSGSGFF. The CDR3 DNA sequence: TGCGCCAGCAGTGAGCAGAGCGGGAGTGGGTTCTTC.

V gene TRBV18 combines with J gene TRBJ2-7, with a possible D match to TRBD1 (6 bases). The V end was cut by 2 bases, the J end by 0 bases, with 14 bases between. Germline values: CDR1 KGHSH, CDR2 LQKENI. The CDR3 extends over 16 amino acids. CDR3 in DNA: TGTGCCAGCTCACCATATACAGGGCCCGACTCCTACGAGCAGTACTTC. It specifies CASSPYTGPDSYEQYF. Supplemented by reference TRBV18 and TRBJ2-7, the full variable domain reads NAGVMQNPRHLVRRRGQEARLRCSPMKGHSHVYWYRQLPEEGLKFMVYLQKENIIDESGMPKERFSAEFPKEGPSILRIQQVVRGDSAAYFCASSPYTGPDSYEQYFGPGTRLTVT.

This clone has just a few counts. J is TRBJ1-1 and V is TRBV9; possible D gene TRBD1, 6 bases. This CDR3 is built from 17 residues. Germline V lookup: CDR1 SGDLS, CDR2 YYNGEE. Between the trimmed V and J ends, which lost 0 bases and 4 bases, there was a span of 19 bases. The CDR3 loop reads CASSVDEAGTRSTEAFF. CDR3 DNA: TGTGCCAGCAGCGTAGACGAAGCCGGGACACGAAGCACTGAAGCTTTCTTT. Full variable domain (missing parts from reference TRBV9 and TRBJ1-1): DSGVTQTPKHLITATGQRVTLRCSPRSGDLSVYWYQQSLDQGLQFLIQYYNGEERAKGNILERFSAQQFPDLHSELNLSSLELGDSALYFCASSVDEAGTRSTEAFFGQGTRLTVV.